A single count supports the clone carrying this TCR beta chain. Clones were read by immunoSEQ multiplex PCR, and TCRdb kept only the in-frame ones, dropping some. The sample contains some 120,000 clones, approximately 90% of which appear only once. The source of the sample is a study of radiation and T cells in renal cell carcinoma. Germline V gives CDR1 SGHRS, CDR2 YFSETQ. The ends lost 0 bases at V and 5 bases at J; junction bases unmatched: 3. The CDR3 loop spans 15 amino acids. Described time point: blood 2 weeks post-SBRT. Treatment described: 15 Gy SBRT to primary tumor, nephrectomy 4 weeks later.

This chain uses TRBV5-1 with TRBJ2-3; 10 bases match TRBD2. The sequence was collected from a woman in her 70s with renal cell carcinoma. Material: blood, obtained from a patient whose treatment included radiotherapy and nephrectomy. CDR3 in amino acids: CASSLDGLAVDTQYF. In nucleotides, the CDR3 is TGCGCCAGCAGCTTGGATGGACTAGCGGTAGATACGCAGTATTTT.